The T cell receptor (beta chain) described here comes from a study of PD-L1 blockade in urothelial cancer. Each PCR received spiked synthetic TCR analog templates. TCRdb keeps only in-frame clones here, not all; method: immunoSEQ multiplex PCR. The sample carries about 87,000 clones, around 83% recorded once. Time point specified: pretreatment peripheral blood. V lost 7 bases to trimming and J lost 6 bases, with 21 bases between them. The germline CDR1 and CDR2 sequences are LNHDA and SQIVND (reference sequence). CDR3 length equals 16 residues. The rearrangement links TRBV19 to TRBJ1-4, with D maybe TRBD1 (5 bases). Sequencing was performed on PBMCs, taken around atezolizumab (anti-PD-L1) treatment. This receptor was taken from a man aged 60-69 years with urothelial cancer. CDR3 nucleotide sequence: TGTGCCAGTACCCCATTGGGGGGGTTTGAGTATGAAAAACTGTTTTTT. Translating it yields CASTPLGGFEYEKLFF.